The TCR beta chain under discussion was sequenced for a study of T-cell memory formation after mild COVID-19. Points from the study as a whole: Day 15 to 85 contracting clones showed balanced CD4/CD8; later expanders leaned CD4+.

The CDR3 has 15 amino acids. Germline loops: CDR1 MNHEY, CDR2 SVGAGI. V trimming: 10 bases; J trimming: 6 bases; junction bases outside the gene matches: 16. In TCRdb, the 5' RACE reads were re-called with MiXCR into one record per CDR3 protein. The sample lists 470,000 or so distinct CDR3 sequences, 15% to 20% occurring once. This clonotype was observed a few times. Its specificity is unknown. The sequence was obtained from an adult woman who had mild COVID-19 (a few samples of this study predate the infection). Cell type and time point are not known. Sequences were obtained from PBMCs or a T cell subset sorted from them (not recorded which). This rearrangement joins TRBV6-5 to TRBJ1-2, with TRBD1 identical over 8 bases. The CDR3, as DNA: TGTGCCACCACAGGACAGGGTGAACCTGGAAATGGCTACACCTTC. Amino acids: CATTGQGEPGNGYTF.